The rows below give T cell receptor beta chains drawn from one sample of a study of CD8 T cells in ankylosing spondylitis. Each CDR3 protein gets one entry after TCRdb re-called the 5' RACE reads with MiXCR. The table lists some 250,000 distinct CDR3 sequences, around 7.8% of them singletons. The sample consisted of blood, either unsorted or a sorted T cell fraction (not recorded which). The receptors come from a male donor with ankylosing spondylitis or in good health (not recorded which). Each CDR3 is given without its conserved first and last residue. The D gene is left open where the match is weak.

D,length,J,V,CDR3
TRBD1,11,TRBJ1-5,TRBV20-1,SALGQGYQPQH
NA,10,TRBJ2-1,TRBV7-2,ASSIPGDEQF
NA,11,TRBJ1-1,TRBV27,ASSLSGVTEAF
TRBD1,14,TRBJ1-1,TRBV7-2,ASSLAGQGGWTEAF
TRBD1,13,TRBJ2-1,TRBV11-3,ASSPPGQGSNEQF
NA,8,TRBJ2-5,TRBV28,ASRGETQY
TRBD2,14,TRBJ2-1,TRBV20-1,SARDQRLAGISGQF
NA,13,TRBJ1-1,TRBV7-6,ASSPGTYAGTEAF
NA,12,TRBJ2-7,TRBV3-1,ASSPSGHSYEQY
NA,11,TRBJ1-6,TRBV4-1,ASSQDQGSPLH
NA,12,TRBJ2-6,TRBV5-1,ASSPSTGANVLT
NA,9,TRBJ2-7,TRBV24-1,ATSDGDEQY
NA,11,TRBJ2-1,TRBV20-1,SASGGPNNEQF
TRBD1,14,TRBJ2-3,TRBV6-1,ASSQDRASQSGTQY
TRBD1,13,TRBJ2-1,TRBV5-1,ASSLAGDRNNEQF
NA,13,TRBJ2-5,TRBV29-1,SVEDPPGDQETQY
NA,13,TRBJ1-1,TRBV12-3/TRBV12-4,AIQGRARHRDEAF
NA,11,TRBJ1-4,TRBV7-9,ASSFGGREKLF
TRBD2,14,TRBJ2-3,TRBV7-9,ASSLAAGGNTDTQY
NA,12,TRBJ2-7,TRBV10-3,AISKAGTTYEQY
NA,10,TRBJ2-7,TRBV7-2,ASSYTRDEQY
NA,12,TRBJ2-5,TRBV20-1,SVRGSRPLETQY
TRBD2,12,TRBJ2-3,TRBV14,AIPTSAHTDTQY
NA,11,TRBJ2-5,TRBV30,ARSDGGEETQY
NA,9,TRBJ2-1,TRBV12-3/TRBV12-4,ASSIGNEQF
TRBD2,14,TRBJ2-1,TRBV27,ASSHTGTSGTYEQF
TRBD1,13,TRBJ1-1,TRBV6-2/TRBV6-3,ASSGQRGTGAEAF
NA,11,TRBJ1-2,TRBV5-4,ASSFGDGYGYT
NA,12,TRBJ1-2,TRBV27,ASGGALSRYGYT
NA,11,TRBJ1-2,TRBV12-3/TRBV12-4,ASSYGTLYGYT
NA,13,TRBJ2-5,TRBV20-1,SARTARLTQETQY
NA,15,TRBJ2-3,TRBV12-3/TRBV12-4,ASSTPLAGSDADTQY
TRBD1,11,TRBJ2-7,TRBV28,ASRTRGPYEQY
NA,10,TRBJ1-5,TRBV10-2,ASSARAQPQH